The source of this TCR beta chain is a study of chemoradiotherapy in HPV16-positive cancers. About the research overall: Candidate HPV-specific T-cell clones and common TCR motifs came from functional assays in two HPV16-positive patients. General study points: Non-HPV-specific T cells did not expand in tumors during treatment, whereas candidate HPV-specific clones and E7-related motifs did.

Repertoires were sampled repeatedly during chemoradiotherapy. Repertoires were generated with immunoSEQ multiplex PCR, while TCRdb's copy carries only in-frame clones and drops some. The sample lists about 7,400 clones, around 82% occurring once. A remark on this clone: The antigen remains unidentified. The same CDR3 also results from other DNA sequences found in this sample.

CDR1 LGHNA and CDR2 YSLEER come from the germline V gene. V dropped 3 bases and J dropped 0 bases, with 10 bases sitting between them. The CDR3 loop spans 15 amino acids. The source was tumor tissue, collected from a patient who underwent chemoradiotherapy. The V and J genes are TRBV4-3 and TRBJ2-3, with D possibly matching TRBD2 (6 bases). This TCR was recovered from a human donor with HPV-associated anogenital cancer. This CDR3 reads CASSQGGASTDTQYF. The CDR3 bases are TGCGCCAGCAGCCAGGGAGGTGCGAGCACAGATACGCAGTATTTT.